This TCR beta chain came from a study of T cells expressing NK-cell markers. The length of the CDR3 is 11 residues. Germline assignment: CDR1 LNHDA and CDR2 SQIVND (reference sequence). One entry per CDR3 protein, without DNA, is what TCRdb gives after re-calling the 5' RACE reads. The sample totals over 120,000 distinct CDR3 sequences; its top ten clones hold about 12%. Sequenced sample: blood T cells: a sorted CD56 or NKG2C T cell subset, CD4+ or CD8+ T cells, or bulk PBMC T cells (not recorded which). The rearrangement uses TRBV19 and TRBJ2-1. This receptor was identified in a man aged 18 to 29 in good health. The CDR3 loop reads CASSVANEQFF. Together with reference TRBV19 and TRBJ2-1, the CDR3 gives the full variable domain: DGGITQSPKYLFRKEGQNVTLSCEQNLNHDAMYWYRQDPGQGLRLIYYSQIVNDFQKGDIAEGYSVSREKKESFPLTVTSAQKNPTAFYLCASSVANEQFFGPGTRLTVL.